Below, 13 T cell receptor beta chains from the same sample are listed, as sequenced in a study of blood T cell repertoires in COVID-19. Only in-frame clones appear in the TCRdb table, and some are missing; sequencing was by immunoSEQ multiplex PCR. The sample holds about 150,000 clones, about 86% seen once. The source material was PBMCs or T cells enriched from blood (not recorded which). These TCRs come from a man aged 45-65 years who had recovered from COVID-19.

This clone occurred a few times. This CDR3 is CASSDFTGVGVAFF. The CDR3 bases are TGTGCCAGCAGCGATTTCACAGGGGTGGGGGTAGCTTTCTTT. This chain joins TRBV2 and TRBJ1-1; 7 nucleotides agree with TRBD1. Trimming took 6 bases from V and 10 from J; bases not matched to a gene: 14. Per the germline V gene, CDR1 is SNHLY and CDR2 is FYNNEI. This CDR3 is 14 amino acids long. The full variable domain, with the rest looked up from reference TRBV2 and TRBJ1-1, is EPEVTQTPSHQVTQMGQEVILRCVPISNHLYFYWYRQILGQKVEFLVSFYNNEISEKSEIFDDQFSVERPDGSNFTLKIRSTKLEDSAMYFCASSDFTGVGVAFFGQGTRLTVV.

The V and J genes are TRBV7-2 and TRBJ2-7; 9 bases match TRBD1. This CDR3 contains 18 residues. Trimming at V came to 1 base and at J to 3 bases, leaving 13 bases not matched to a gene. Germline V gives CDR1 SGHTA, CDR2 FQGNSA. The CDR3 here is CASSLVPTQTGGGYEQYF. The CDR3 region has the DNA TGTGCCAGCAGCTTAGTCCCAACCCAGACAGGGGGAGGCTACGAGCAGTACTTC. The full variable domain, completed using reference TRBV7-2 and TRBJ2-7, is GAGVSQSPSNKVTEKGKDVELRCDPISGHTALYWYRQSLGQGLEFLIYFQGNSAPDKSGLPSDRFSAERTGGSVSTLTIQRTQQEDSAVYLCASSLVPTQTGGGYEQYFGPGTRLTVT.

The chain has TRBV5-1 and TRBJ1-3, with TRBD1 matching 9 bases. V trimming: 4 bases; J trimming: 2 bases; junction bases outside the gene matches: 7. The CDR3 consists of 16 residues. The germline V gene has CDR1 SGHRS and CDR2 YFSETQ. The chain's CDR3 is CASSAGTGRPGNTIYF. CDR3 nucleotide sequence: TGCGCCAGCAGCGCGGGGACAGGGAGGCCTGGAAACACCATATATTTT.

CDR3 loop: CASSQLLAGLETQYF. CDR3 coding DNA: TGTGCCAGCAGCCAACTGTTAGCGGGGTTGGAGACCCAGTACTTC. This chain links TRBV14 with TRBJ2-5; 8 bases align to TRBD2. Germline V lookup: CDR1 SGHDN, CDR2 FVKESK. This CDR3 spans 15 amino acids. The trim removed 2 bases at V and 5 bases at J, leaving 7 bases unmatched. Supplemented by reference TRBV14 and TRBJ2-5, the full variable domain reads EAGVTQFPSHSVIEKGQTVTLRCDPISGHDNLYWYRRVMGKEIKFLLHFVKESKQDESGMPNNRFLAERTGGTYSTLKVQPAELEDSGVYFCASSQLLAGLETQYFGPGTRLLVL.

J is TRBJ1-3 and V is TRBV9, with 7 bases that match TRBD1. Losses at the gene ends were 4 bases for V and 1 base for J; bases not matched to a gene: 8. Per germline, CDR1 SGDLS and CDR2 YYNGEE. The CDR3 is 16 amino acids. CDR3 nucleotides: TGTGCCAGCAGCCCCAGGGGGGCGCGGTCTGGAAACACCATATATTTT. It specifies CASSPRGARSGNTIYF.

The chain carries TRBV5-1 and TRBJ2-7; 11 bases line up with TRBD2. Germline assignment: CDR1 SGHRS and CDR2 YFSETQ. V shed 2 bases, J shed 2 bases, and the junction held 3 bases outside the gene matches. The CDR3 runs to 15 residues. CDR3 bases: TGCGCCAGCAGCTTAACTAGCGGGGGCCCCTACGAGCAGTACTTC. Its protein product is CASSLTSGGPYEQYF.

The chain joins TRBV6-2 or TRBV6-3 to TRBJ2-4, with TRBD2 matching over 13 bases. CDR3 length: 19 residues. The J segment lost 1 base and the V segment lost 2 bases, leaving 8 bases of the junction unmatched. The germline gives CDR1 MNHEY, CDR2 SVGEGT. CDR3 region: CASSYNGLAGAPAKNIQYF. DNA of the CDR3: TGTGCCAGCAGTTACAACGGACTAGCGGGGGCCCCCGCCAAAAACATTCAGTACTTC.

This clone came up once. CDR3 sequence: CSASPRGVFNQPQHF. The CDR3 nucleotides are TGCAGTGCTAGTCCCAGGGGGGTCTTCAATCAGCCCCAGCATTTT. The V call is TRBV20-1, the J call TRBJ1-5; 7 bases are shared with TRBD1. This CDR3 has 15 amino acids. Per germline, CDR1 DFQATT and CDR2 SNEGSKA (reference sequence). V lost 3 bases and J lost 3; bases outside the gene matches: 8.

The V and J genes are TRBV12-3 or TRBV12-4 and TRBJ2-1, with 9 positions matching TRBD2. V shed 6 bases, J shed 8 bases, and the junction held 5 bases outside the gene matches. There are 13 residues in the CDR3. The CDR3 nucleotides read TGTGCCAGCAGCAAAGGACTAGCGTATGAGCAGTTCTTC. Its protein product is CASSKGLAYEQFF.

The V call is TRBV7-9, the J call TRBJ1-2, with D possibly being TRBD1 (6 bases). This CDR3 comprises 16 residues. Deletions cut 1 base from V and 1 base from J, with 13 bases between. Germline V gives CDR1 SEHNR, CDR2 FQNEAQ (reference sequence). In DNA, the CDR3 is TGTGCCAGCAGCTTAGATTGGGACAAATTTAACTATGGCTACACCTTC. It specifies CASSLDWDKFNYGYTF.

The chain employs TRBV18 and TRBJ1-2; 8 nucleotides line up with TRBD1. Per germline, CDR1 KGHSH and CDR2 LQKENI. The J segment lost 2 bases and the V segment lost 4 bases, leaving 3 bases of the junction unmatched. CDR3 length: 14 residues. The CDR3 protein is CASSRGQANYGYTF. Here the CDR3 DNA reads TGTGCCAGCTCACGGGGACAGGCGAACTATGGCTACACCTTC.

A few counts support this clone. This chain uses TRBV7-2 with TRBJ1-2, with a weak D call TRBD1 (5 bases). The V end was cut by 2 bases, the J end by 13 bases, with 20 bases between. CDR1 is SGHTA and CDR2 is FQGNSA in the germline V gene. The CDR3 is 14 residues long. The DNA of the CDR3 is TGTGCCAGCAGCTTAAAACAGGAAGCTATGTTTCTCACCTTC. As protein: CASSLKQEAMFLTF.

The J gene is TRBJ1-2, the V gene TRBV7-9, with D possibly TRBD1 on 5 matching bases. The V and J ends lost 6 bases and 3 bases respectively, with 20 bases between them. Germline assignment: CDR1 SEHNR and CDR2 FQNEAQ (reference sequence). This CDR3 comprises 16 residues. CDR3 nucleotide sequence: TGTGCCAGCAGATCGACTTCGGGGGGTCTGGACTATGGCTACACCTTC. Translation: CASRSTSGGLDYGYTF.